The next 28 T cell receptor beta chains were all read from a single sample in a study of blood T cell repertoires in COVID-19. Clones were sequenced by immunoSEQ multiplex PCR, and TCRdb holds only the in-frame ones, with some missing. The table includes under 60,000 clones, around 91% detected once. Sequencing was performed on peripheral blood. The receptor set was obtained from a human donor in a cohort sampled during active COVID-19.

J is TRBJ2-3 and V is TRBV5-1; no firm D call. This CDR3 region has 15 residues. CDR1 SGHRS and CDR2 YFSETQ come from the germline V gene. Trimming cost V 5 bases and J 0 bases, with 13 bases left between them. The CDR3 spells CASRIRGDSTDTQYF. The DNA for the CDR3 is TGCGCCAGCAGAATTCGAGGAGATAGCACAGATACGCAGTATTTT.

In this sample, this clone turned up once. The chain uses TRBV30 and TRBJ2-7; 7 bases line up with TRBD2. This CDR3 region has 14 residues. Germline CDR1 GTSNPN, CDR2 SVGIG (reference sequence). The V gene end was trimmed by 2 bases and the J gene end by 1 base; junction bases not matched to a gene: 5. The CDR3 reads CAWSIDGGSYEQYF. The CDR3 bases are TGTGCCTGGAGTATTGACGGGGGGTCCTACGAGCAGTACTTC.

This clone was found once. In DNA, the CDR3 is TGTGCCAGCAGCTTTTTTCCAGGGAATAGGGGGAATGAAAAACTGTTTTTT. Translated, it gives CASSFFPGNRGNEKLFF. This chain connects TRBV7-8 to TRBJ1-4, with a weak D call TRBD1 (6 bases). Trimming shortened V by 3 bases and J by 5 bases, and 19 bases separated the two germline ends. Germline CDR1 and CDR2: SGHVS and FQNEAQ. This CDR3 has 17 residues.

Here the CDR3 DNA reads TGCGCCAGCAGCCAACTAGCGGGGGCCTACGAGCAGTACTTC. The encoded protein is CASSQLAGAYEQYF. This chain links TRBV4-1 with TRBJ2-7, with 10 bases aligning to TRBD2. Unmatched junction bases numbered 0, after V lost 2 bases and J lost 2 bases. CDR3 length: 14 amino acids. Germline V CDR1 and CDR2: MGHRA, YSYEKL.

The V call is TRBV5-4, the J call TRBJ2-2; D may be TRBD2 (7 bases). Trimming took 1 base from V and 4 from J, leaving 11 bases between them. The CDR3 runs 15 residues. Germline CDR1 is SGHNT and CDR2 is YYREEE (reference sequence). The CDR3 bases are TGTGCCAGCAGCTTGCCGGGGGGCGTCACCGGGGAGCTGTTTTTT. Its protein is CASSLPGGVTGELFF.

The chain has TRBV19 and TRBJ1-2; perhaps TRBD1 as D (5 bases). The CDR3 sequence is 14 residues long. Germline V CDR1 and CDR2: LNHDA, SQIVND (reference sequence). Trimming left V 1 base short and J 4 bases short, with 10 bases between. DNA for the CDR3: TGTGCCAGTAGTATAGTCGGAGGGACCTATGGCTACACCTTC. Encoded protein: CASSIVGGTYGYTF.

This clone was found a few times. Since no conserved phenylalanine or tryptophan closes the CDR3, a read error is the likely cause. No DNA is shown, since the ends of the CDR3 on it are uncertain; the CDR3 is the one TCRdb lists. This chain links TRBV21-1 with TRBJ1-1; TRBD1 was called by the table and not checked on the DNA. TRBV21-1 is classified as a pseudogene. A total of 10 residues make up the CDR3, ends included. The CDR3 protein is CASSKGQSRI.

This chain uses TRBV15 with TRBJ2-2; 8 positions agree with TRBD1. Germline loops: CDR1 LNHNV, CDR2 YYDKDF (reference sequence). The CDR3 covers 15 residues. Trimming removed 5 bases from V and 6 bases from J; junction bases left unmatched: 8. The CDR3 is CATSPRTGYPGELFF. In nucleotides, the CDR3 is TGTGCCACCAGCCCCCGGACAGGGTATCCCGGGGAGCTGTTTTTT.

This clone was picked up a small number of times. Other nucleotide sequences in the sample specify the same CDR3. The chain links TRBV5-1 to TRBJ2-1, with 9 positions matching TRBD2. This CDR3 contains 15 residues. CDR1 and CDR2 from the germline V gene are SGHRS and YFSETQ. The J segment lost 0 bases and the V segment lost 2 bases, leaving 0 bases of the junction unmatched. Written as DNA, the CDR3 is TGCGCCAGCAGCTTTAGCGGGAGCTCCTACAATGAGCAGTTCTTC. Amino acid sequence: CASSFSGSSYNEQFF.

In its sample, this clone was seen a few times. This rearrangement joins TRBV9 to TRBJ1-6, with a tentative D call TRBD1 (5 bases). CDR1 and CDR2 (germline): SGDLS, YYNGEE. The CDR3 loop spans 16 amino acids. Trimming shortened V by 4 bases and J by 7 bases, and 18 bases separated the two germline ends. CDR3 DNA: TGTGCCAGCAGCCCGACGGTCAGCCCAGGGAATTCACCCCTCCACTTT. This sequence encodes CASSPTVSPGNSPLHF.

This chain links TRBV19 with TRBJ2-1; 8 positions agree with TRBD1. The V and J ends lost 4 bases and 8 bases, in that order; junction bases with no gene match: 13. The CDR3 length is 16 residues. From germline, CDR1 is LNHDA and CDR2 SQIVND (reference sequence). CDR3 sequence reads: CASSTRDRIRSYEQFF. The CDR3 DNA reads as TGTGCCAGTAGTACCCGGGACAGGATTCGTTCGTATGAGCAGTTCTTC.

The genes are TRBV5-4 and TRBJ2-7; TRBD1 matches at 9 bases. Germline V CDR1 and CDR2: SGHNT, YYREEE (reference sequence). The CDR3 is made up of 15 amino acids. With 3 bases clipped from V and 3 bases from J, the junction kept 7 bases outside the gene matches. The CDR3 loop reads CASSSGTGTVYEQYF. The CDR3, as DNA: TGTGCCAGCAGCTCGGGGACAGGGACTGTCTACGAGCAGTACTTC.

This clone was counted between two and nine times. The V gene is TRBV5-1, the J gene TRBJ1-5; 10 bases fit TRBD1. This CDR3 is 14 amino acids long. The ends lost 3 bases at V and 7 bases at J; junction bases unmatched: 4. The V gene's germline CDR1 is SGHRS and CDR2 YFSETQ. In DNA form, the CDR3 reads TGCGCCAGCAGCTCGACAGGGGGCAGACAGCCCCAGCATTTT. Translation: CASSSTGGRQPQHF.

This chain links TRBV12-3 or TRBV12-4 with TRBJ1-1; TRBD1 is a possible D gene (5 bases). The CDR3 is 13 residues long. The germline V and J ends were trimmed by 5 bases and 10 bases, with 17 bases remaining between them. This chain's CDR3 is CASSLGPRRGAFF. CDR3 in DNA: TGTGCCAGCAGTCTGGGACCTAGGAGGGGAGCTTTCTTT.

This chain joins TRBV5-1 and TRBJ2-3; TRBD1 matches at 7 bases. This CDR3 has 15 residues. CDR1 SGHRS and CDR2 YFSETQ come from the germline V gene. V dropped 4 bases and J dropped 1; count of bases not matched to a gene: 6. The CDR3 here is CASSQQGMGTDTQYF. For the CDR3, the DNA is TGCGCCAGCAGCCAACAGGGGATGGGCACAGATACGCAGTATTTT.

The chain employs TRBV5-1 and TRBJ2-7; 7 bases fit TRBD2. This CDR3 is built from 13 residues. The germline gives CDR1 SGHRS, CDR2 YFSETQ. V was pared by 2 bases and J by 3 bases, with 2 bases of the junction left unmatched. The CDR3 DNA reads TGCGCCAGCAGCTTACGGGGGGACTACGAGCAGTACTTC. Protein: CASSLRGDYEQYF.

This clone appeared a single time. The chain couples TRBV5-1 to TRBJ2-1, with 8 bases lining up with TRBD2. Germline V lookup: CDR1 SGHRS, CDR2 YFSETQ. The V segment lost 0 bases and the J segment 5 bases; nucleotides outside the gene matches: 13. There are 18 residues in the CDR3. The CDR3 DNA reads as TGCGCCAGCAGCTTGGAAGGGTTCGGCCTAGCGGGCAACAATGAGCAGTTCTTC. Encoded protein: CASSLEGFGLAGNNEQFF.

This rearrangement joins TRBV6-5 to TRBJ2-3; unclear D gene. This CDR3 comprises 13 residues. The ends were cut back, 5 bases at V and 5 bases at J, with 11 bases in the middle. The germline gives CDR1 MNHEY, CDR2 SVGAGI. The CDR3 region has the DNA TGTGCCAGCAGTACGGGTTTGGTAGATACGCAGTATTTT. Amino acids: CASSTGLVDTQYF.

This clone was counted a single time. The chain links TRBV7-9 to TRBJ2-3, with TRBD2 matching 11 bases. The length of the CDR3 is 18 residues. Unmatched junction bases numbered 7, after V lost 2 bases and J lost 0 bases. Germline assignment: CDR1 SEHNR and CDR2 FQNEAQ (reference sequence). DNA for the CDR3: TGTGCCAGCAGCTTACCCCTCAGACTAGCGGGGAGCACAGATACGCAGTATTTT. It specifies CASSLPLRLAGSTDTQYF.

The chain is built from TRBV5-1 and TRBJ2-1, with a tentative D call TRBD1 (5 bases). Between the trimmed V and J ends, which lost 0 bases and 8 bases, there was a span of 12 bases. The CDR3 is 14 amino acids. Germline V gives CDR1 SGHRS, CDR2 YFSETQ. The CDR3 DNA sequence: TGCGCCAGCAGCTTGGGTCAGGGTAACGATGAGCAGTTCTTC. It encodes CASSLGQGNDEQFF.

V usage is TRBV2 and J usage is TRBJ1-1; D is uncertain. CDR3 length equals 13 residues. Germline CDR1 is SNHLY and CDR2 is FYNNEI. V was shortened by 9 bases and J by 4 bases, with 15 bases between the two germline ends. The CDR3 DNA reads TGTGCCAGTCGTGTGGCGGGGAGCACTGAAGCTTTCTTT. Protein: CASRVAGSTEAFF.

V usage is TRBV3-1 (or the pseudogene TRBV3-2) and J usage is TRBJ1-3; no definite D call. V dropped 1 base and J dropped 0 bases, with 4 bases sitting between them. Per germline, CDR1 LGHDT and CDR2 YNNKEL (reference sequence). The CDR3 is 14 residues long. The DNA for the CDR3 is TGTGCCAGCAGCCAAGTTCTCTCTGGAAACACCATATATTTT. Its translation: CASSQVLSGNTIYF.

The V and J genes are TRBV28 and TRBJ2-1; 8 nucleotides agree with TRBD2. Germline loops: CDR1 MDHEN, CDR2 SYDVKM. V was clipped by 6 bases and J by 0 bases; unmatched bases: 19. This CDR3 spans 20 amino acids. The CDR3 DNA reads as TGTGCCAGCAGCCGGATGGTGGGGGGCATAGCGGGAAGCTCCTACAATGAGCAGTTCTTC. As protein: CASSRMVGGIAGSSYNEQFF. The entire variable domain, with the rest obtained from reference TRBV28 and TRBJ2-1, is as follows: DVKVTQSSRYLVKRTGEKVFLECVQDMDHENMFWYRQDPGLGLRLIYFSYDVKMKEKGDIPEGYSVSREKKERFSLILESASTNQTSMYLCASSRMVGGIAGSSYNEQFFGPGTRLTVL.

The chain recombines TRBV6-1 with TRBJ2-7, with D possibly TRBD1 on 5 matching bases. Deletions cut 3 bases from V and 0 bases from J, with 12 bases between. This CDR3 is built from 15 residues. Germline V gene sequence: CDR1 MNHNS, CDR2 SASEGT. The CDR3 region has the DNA TGTGCCAGCAGTGAGGACACCATGAGCTCCTACGAGCAGTACTTC. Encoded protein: CASSEDTMSSYEQYF.

The DNA of the CDR3 is TGTGCCAGCAGTTCCGGCAGGGATCATGGCTACACCTTC. Its protein product is CASSSGRDHGYTF. The chain joins TRBV28 to TRBJ1-2; D might be TRBD1 (5 bases). This CDR3 has 13 residues. The germline V gene encodes CDR1 MDHEN and CDR2 SYDVKM. V lost 4 bases to trimming and J lost 6 bases, with 12 bases between them.

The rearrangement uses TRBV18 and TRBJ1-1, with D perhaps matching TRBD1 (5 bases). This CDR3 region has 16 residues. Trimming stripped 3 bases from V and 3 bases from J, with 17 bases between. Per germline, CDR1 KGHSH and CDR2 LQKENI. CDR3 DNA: TGTGCCAGCTCACCGGGGCCCGGCCAGGTTTACACTGAAGCTTTCTTT. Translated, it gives CASSPGPGQVYTEAFF.

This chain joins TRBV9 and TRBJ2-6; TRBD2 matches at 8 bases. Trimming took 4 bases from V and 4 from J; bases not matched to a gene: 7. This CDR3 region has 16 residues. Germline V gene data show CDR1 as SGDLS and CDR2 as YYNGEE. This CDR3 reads CASSPRRGAGANVLTF. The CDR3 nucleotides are TGTGCCAGCAGCCCCCGGCGGGGGGCAGGGGCCAACGTCCTGACTTTC.

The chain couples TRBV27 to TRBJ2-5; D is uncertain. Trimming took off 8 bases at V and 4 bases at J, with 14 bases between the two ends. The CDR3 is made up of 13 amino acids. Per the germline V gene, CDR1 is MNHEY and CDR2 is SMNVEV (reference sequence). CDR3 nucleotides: TGTGCCAGCCCTCGCCGGCAGGCAGAGACCCAGTACTTC. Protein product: CASPRRQAETQYF.